This entry is about one T cell receptor (beta chain). CDR1 is MGHRA, CDR2 YSYEKL, per germline. The CDR3 is 17 residues long. The V end lost 2 bases, the J end lost 6 bases, and 17 bases lay between the germline ends. The repertoire was sequenced with immunoSEQ multiplex PCR; TCRdb's copy has only in-frame clones and lacks some. Of around 280,000 clones in the sample, 70% to 90% were seen once. The data stem from a study of blood T cell repertoires in COVID-19. The TCR was taken from a woman in her forties or fifties with active or convalescent COVID-19. The rearrangement uses TRBV4-1 and TRBJ1-6; D is undetermined. The sample comprised peripheral blood. In DNA, the CDR3 is TGCGCCAGCAGCCAATTTGGTATCATTGGAGGTAATTCACCCCTCCACTTT. Translation gives CASSQFGIIGGNSPLHF.